The 20 T cell receptor beta chains given below trace back to one sample, sequenced in a study of blood T cells in healthy people across ages. Using a J-beta primer mix together with a sample-barcoded 5' primer, a second PCR was run for roughly 6 to 12 cycles. TCRdb passed the 5' RACE reads through MiXCR, listing each CDR3 protein once. The table shows some 880,000 distinct CDR3 sequences, with under 40% occurring only once. Sample: blood. The receptors originated from a man between 18 and 29 years old in good health.

The V gene is TRBV5-1, the J gene TRBJ2-3; maybe TRBD2 (5 bases). This CDR3 has 14 amino acids. V gave up 4 bases and J gave up 0 bases, with 9 bases separating them. Per germline, CDR1 SGHRS and CDR2 YFSETQ. CDR3 in amino acids: CASSISESTDTQYF. Written as DNA, the CDR3 is TGCGCCAGCAGCATTAGCGAGAGCACAGATACGCAGTATTTT.

This clonotype was seen repeatedly, ten times or more. This rearrangement joins TRBV12-3 or TRBV12-4 to TRBJ2-7; the match to TRBD2 covers 14 bases. The CDR3 length is 15 residues. V lost 6 bases and J lost 3; bases outside the gene matches: 4. The CDR3, as DNA: TGTGCCAGCAGAACCGGGACTAGCGGGGGCTACGAGCAGTACTTC. Translating gives CASRTGTSGGYEQYF.

The chain joins TRBV7-2 to TRBJ2-7; 7 bases match TRBD2. V shed 1 base, J shed 0 bases, and the junction held 3 bases outside the gene matches. Germline values: CDR1 SGHTA, CDR2 FQGNSA. The CDR3 is made up of 15 amino acids. The chain's CDR3 is CASSLGGGYSYEQYF. In nucleotides, the CDR3 is TGTGCCAGCAGCTTAGGCGGGGGATACTCCTACGAGCAGTACTTC.

In this sample, this clonotype turned up many times. The V and J genes are TRBV20-1 and TRBJ2-7; D is undetermined. This CDR3 spans 13 amino acids. V gave up 4 bases and J gave up 0 bases, with 10 bases separating them. Germline-derived CDR1 and CDR2 are DFQATT and SNEGSKA (reference sequence). The CDR3 here is CSAKGYSSYEQYF. CDR3 coding DNA: TGCAGTGCTAAGGGTTATTCCTCCTACGAGCAGTACTTC.

The chain recombines TRBV10-3 with TRBJ1-1; 9 positions agree with TRBD1. In germline, CDR1 is ENHRY, CDR2 SYGVKD. V lost 10 bases and J lost 7; bases outside the gene matches: 10. The CDR3 is 13 residues long. CDR3 residues: CASRDREIGEAFF. CDR3 nucleotides: TGTGCCAGCCGGGACAGGGAGATTGGTGAAGCTTTCTTT.

This clonotype was detected only a few times. The chain has TRBV6-6 and TRBJ1-2, with D hard to call. CDR1 is MNHNY, CDR2 SVGAGI, per germline (reference sequence). The CDR3 totals 13 residues. V was trimmed by 3 bases and J by 1 base, leaving 6 bases between them. The chain's CDR3 is CASSYIDNYGYTF. The DNA for the CDR3 is TGTGCCAGCAGTTATATAGATAACTATGGCTACACCTTC.

With respect to this clonotype: One end of the junction does not line up with germline, which may come from a read error. The chain joins TRBV9 to TRBJ2-1, with D uncertain. The germline CDR1 and CDR2 sequences are SGDLS and YYNGEE. This CDR3 is built from 17 residues. CDR3 nucleotides: TGTGCCAGCAGCGAGGAATTCCGGGCCTCATCCTACAATAAGCAGTTCTTC. Its protein is CASSEEFRASSYNKQFF.

This clonotype was counted ten times or more. The rearrangement joins TRBV7-2 to TRBJ2-1, with 10 bases matching TRBD2. Per germline, CDR1 SGHTA and CDR2 FQGNSA. The junction had 8 bases not matched to a gene; V was cut back by 2 bases and J by 4 bases. The CDR3 sequence is 17 residues long. DNA of the CDR3: TGTGCCAGCAGCTTATGGATGACTAGCGGGCGATACAATGAGCAGTTCTTC. It specifies CASSLWMTSGRYNEQFF.

This clonotype was found many times. This sequence joins TRBV12-3 or TRBV12-4 and TRBJ2-3; 9 bases are shared with TRBD1. There are 16 residues in the CDR3. V dropped 4 bases and J dropped 4; count of bases not matched to a gene: 9. The CDR3 reads CASSSLDRGFADTQYF. The DNA of the CDR3 is TGTGCCAGCAGTTCATTGGACAGGGGTTTTGCAGATACGCAGTATTTT.

As regards this clonotype: A much bigger clone sits one base away, suggesting this may be a read error. The chain couples TRBV12-3 or TRBV12-4 to TRBJ1-2; the D is unclear. V was cut by 6 bases and J by 6 bases, with 8 bases left in between. This CDR3 contains 11 residues. This CDR3 is CASRYSDGYTF. CDR3 DNA: TGTGCCAGCAGGTACAGTGATGGCTACACCTTC.

This clonotype was seen a handful of times. The chain is built from TRBV6-2 or TRBV6-3 and TRBJ2-7, with 8 nucleotides matching TRBD1. The germline gives CDR1 MNHEY, CDR2 SVGEGT. With 9 bases clipped from V and 7 bases from J, the junction kept 14 bases outside the gene matches. The CDR3 sequence is 14 residues long. The CDR3 region has the DNA TGTGCCAGTACAGGGACAGGCCCGGAAAATGAGCAGTACTTC. Protein: CASTGTGPENEQYF.

The chain has TRBV4-3 and TRBJ2-5, with D unclear. This CDR3 spans 14 amino acids. V shed 0 bases and J shed 11 bases, with 16 bases lying between them. CDR1 LGHNA and CDR2 YSLEER come from the germline V gene. CDR3 DNA sequence: TGCGCCAGCAGCCAAGATGGCTTCACGGGTGAGCAGTACTTC. As protein: CASSQDGFTGEQYF.

This clonotype showed up just a few times. This rearrangement joins TRBV12-3 or TRBV12-4 to TRBJ1-1; 8 bases are shared with TRBD1. V dropped 2 bases and J dropped 0; count of bases not matched to a gene: 8. This CDR3 is built from 17 residues. For the CDR3, the DNA is TGTGCCAGCAGTTTACGGCCCAGGGGGCCCATGAACACTGAAGCTTTCTTT. Residues: CASSLRPRGPMNTEAFF.

The chain combines TRBV7-2 with TRBJ2-2, with D perhaps given as TRBD1 or TRBD2 (6 bases each). V lost 1 base and J 7 bases, leaving 13 bases between the germline ends. From germline, CDR1 is SGHTA and CDR2 FQGNSA. The length of the CDR3 is 15 residues. The CDR3 spells CASSLVGGQVGELFF. CDR3 in DNA: TGTGCCAGCAGCTTAGTAGGGGGGCAAGTCGGGGAGCTGTTTTTT.

This clonotype was detected ten times or more. V gene TRBV9 combines with J gene TRBJ2-7; the D is unclear. This CDR3 has 14 residues. V lost 0 bases and J 2 bases, leaving 9 bases between the germline ends. Germline-derived CDR1 and CDR2 are SGDLS and YYNGEE. CDR3 loop: CASSVGRWTYEQYF. In nucleotides, the CDR3 is TGTGCCAGCAGCGTAGGACGGTGGACCTACGAGCAGTACTTC.

This clonotype was counted between two and nine times. The chain couples TRBV20-1 to TRBJ1-6, with 8 bases matching TRBD1. The trim removed 0 bases at V and 0 bases at J, leaving 7 bases unmatched. Germline-derived CDR1 and CDR2 are DFQATT and SNEGSKA (reference sequence). The CDR3 is 18 amino acids. In DNA, the CDR3 is TGCAGTGCTAGAGATCGAATCACAGGGGGCTCCTATAATTCACCCCTCCACTTT. Protein product: CSARDRITGGSYNSPLHF.

The J gene is TRBJ2-5, the V gene TRBV6-1, with a weak D call TRBD2 (5 bases). The DNA end is a closer match to TRBJ2-7, so the J assignment may be wrong. CDR3 length equals 13 residues. The germline V gene encodes CDR1 MNHNS and CDR2 SASEGT. The CDR3 spells CASSEAGMYEQYF. The CDR3, as DNA: TGTGCCAGCAGTGAGGCCGGGATGTACGAGCAGTACTTC.

This clonotype was seen more than once but under ten times. V and J are TRBV27 and TRBJ1-1; TRBD1 aligns across 7 bases. This CDR3 comprises 16 residues. The germline V gene encodes CDR1 MNHEY and CDR2 SMNVEV (reference sequence). Trimming removed 7 bases from V and 0 bases from J; junction bases left unmatched: 11. DNA for the CDR3: TGTGCCAGCACCACTCCTTCGGGACAGATGAACACTGAAGCTTTCTTT. Protein product: CASTTPSGQMNTEAFF.

This clonotype was seen more than once but under ten times. This chain uses TRBV13 with TRBJ2-5; D may match TRBD1 or TRBD2 (5 bases each). V was trimmed by 5 bases and J by 5 bases, leaving 18 bases between them. The CDR3 contains 15 residues. Germline V gives CDR1 PRHDT, CDR2 FYEKMQ (reference sequence). The CDR3 DNA follows: TGTGCCAGCAGCGGTAACGGGGACCTCCGGGAGACCCAGTACTTC. It yields the protein CASSGNGDLRETQYF.

The rearrangement joins TRBV5-1 to TRBJ2-1; D may be TRBD2 (5 bases). The CDR3 has 16 amino acids. With 2 bases removed from V and 5 bases from J, the gap between germline ends came to 17 bases. CDR1 is SGHRS and CDR2 is YFSETQ in the germline V gene. The CDR3 nucleotides are TGCGCCAGCAGCTTTGGGAGAGAAGCAGCACACAATGAGCAGTTCTTC. It encodes CASSFGREAAHNEQFF.